The clone carrying this T cell receptor (beta chain) has more than one count but fewer than ten. Repertoires were generated with immunoSEQ multiplex PCR, while TCRdb's copy carries only in-frame clones and drops some. The sample consists of 390,000 or so clones, about 87% of them appearing once. This sample stems from a study of blood T cell repertoires in COVID-19. The germline V gene encodes CDR1 SGHTA and CDR2 FQGTGA. V dropped 5 bases and J dropped 4 bases, with 8 bases sitting between them. The CDR3 is 13 amino acids. Material for sequencing was peripheral blood. This sequence originates from a woman aged 25 to 45 with COVID-19, enrolled during active disease. This sequence joins TRBV7-3 and TRBJ2-2; possibly TRBD1 for D (5 bases). Written as DNA, the CDR3 is TGTGCCAGCAGCCGTGGGGCCACCGGGGAGCTGTTTTTT. Translating gives CASSRGATGELFF.